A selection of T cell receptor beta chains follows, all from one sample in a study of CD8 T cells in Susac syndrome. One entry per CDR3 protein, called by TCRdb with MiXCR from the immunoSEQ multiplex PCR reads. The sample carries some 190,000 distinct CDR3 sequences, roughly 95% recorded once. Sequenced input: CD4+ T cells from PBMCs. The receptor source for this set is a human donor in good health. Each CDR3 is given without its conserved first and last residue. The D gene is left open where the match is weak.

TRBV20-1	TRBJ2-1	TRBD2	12	SASELAGGNEQF
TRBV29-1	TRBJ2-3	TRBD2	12	SAGEREETDTQY
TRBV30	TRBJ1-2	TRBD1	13	AWSHRDRPYYGYT
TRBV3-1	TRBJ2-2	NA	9	ASMSSGELF
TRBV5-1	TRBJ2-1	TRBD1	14	ASSEGGDRALDKQF
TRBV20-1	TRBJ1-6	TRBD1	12	SARRGQPNSPLH
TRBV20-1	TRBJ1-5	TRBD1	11	SARDQGDQPQH
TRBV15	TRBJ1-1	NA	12	ATNPRHPNTEAF
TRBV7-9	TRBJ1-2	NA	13	ASSPSDSPNYGYT
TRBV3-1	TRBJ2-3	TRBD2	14	ASSPGVAGGRNTQY
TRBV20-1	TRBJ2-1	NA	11	SANRGSYNEQF
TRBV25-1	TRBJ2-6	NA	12	ASSGHPGANVLT